These T cell receptor beta chains were read from a single sample in a study of beta chain features in type 1 diabetes. Libraries were prepared by immunoSEQ multiplex PCR; TCRdb keeps only in-frame clonotypes and omits some of them. The sample has about 160,000 clones, around 8.3% seen once. Sequencing input: central memory CD4+ T cells from blood. These receptor sequences come from a woman aged 18-35 years with type 1 diabetes. Both conserved end residues are part of each CDR3.

v_gene	j_gene	CDR3aa
TRBV10-2	TRBJ2-2	CASSEQSSGELFF
TRBV2	TRBJ2-3	CASRRTTTDTQYF
TRBV6-6	TRBJ2-2	CASRLAGAYTGELFF
TRBV5-1	TRBJ2-3	CASSLWGSTDTQYF
TRBV4-3	TRBJ1-2	CASSQDRFLGQRVYGYTF
TRBV7-9	TRBJ2-1	CASSLKFRLAGGRNEQFF
TRBV29-1	TRBJ2-5	CSVETGSGGETQYF
TRBV6-6	TRBJ2-3	CASSYSRVTDTQYF
TRBV7-9	TRBJ2-1	CASSQRGGAYNEQFF
TRBV7-6	TRBJ2-7	CASSDRDRGLEQYF
TRBV5-1	TRBJ2-5	CASSPLQETQYF
TRBV21-1	TRBJ2-1	CASSNGSRGYNEQFF
TRBV7-9	TRBJ1-4	CASSLSTGGGEKLFF
TRBV30	TRBJ1-4	CAWSTQAGEKLFF
TRBV7-7	TRBJ2-2	CASSRSSGLNTGELFF
TRBV7-2	TRBJ2-6	CASSSRGNGANVLTF
TRBV10-3	TRBJ2-7	CASTGTGKNEQYF
TRBV4-1	TRBJ2-1	CASSQQTVEGEQFF
TRBV30	TRBJ1-5	CAWKQGSVGQPQHF
TRBV18	TRBJ1-5	CASSTGNNQPQHF
TRBV6-6	TRBJ2-3	CASSRGRRTDTQYF
TRBV9	TRBJ2-3	CASRYSGSPTDTQYF
TRBV2	TRBJ1-6	CASTQSGGGNSPLHF
TRBV28	TRBJ2-7	CASLKGGAYEQYF
TRBV7-2	TRBJ2-1	CASSKTTSGGRAYNEQFF
TRBV5-6	TRBJ2-1	CASSLARGLADNEQFF
TRBV19	TRBJ1-2	CASTPQGVVYGYTF